This T cell receptor (beta chain) was recovered during a study of blood T cells in healthy people across ages. Overall study results and limits: Significant beta diversity loss was already apparent by age around 40, declining roughly linearly. Shifts in expanded clonotypes may have been confounded by donor CMV status, which was unknown. Naive CD4+ cells and diversity were both higher in long-lived donors than in aged donors.

Healthy Russian Caucasian donors spanned ages about 6 to 100 years. Using a J-beta primer mix together with a sample-barcoded 5' primer, a second PCR was run for about 6 to 12 cycles. TCRdb passed the 5' RACE reads through MiXCR, listing each CDR3 protein once. The sample has roughly 1.7 million distinct CDR3 sequences, 30% to 40% seen once. V dropped 3 bases and J dropped 0 bases, with 12 bases sitting between them. CDR3 length: 14 amino acids. In germline, CDR1 is DFQATT, CDR2 SNEGSKA (reference sequence). Many counts were recorded for this clonotype. The antigen is not known. Sequencing was carried out using blood. V and J are TRBV20-1 and TRBJ2-7; D may correspond to TRBD1 or TRBD2 (5 bases each). The TCR sequence derives from a young woman in good health. The CDR3 spells CSASQSGGSYEQYF. In nucleotides, the CDR3 is TGCAGTGCTAGTCAGAGTGGGGGCTCCTACGAGCAGTACTTC.